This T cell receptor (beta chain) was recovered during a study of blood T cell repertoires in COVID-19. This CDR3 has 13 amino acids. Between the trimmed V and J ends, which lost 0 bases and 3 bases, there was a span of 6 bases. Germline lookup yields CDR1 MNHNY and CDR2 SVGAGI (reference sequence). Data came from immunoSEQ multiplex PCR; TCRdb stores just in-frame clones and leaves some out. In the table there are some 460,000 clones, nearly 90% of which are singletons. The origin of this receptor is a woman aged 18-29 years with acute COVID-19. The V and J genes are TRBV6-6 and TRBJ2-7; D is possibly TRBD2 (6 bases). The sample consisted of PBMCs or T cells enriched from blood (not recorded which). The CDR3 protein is CASSYSTSYEQYF. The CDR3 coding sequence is TGTGCCAGCAGTTACTCGACTAGCTACGAGCAGTACTTC.